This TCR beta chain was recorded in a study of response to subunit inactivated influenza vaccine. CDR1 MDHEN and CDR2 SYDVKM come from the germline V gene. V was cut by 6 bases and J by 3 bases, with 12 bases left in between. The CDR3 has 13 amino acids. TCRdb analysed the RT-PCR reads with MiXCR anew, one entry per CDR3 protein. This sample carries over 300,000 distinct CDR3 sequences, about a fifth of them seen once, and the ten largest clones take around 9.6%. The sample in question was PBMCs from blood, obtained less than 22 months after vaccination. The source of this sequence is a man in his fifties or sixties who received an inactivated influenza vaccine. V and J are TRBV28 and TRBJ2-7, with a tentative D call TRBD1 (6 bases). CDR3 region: CASRPGHLYEQYF. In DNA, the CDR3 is TGTGCCAGCAGACCGGGACACCTCTACGAGCAGTACTTC.